The 9 T cell receptor beta chains in this list originate from one sample, sequenced in a study of CD8+CD57+ T cells in acquired aplastic anemia. TCR beta VDJ and CDR3 were profiled, and genomic DNA was the template. MiXCR, applied by TCRdb to the reads, yields one record per CDR3 protein. Of over 35,000 distinct CDR3 sequences in the sample, approximately 67% were seen once. The sample comprised sorted CD4+, CD8+, or CD8+CD57+ T cells (not recorded which) from PBMCs. These receptors were obtained from a human donor in good health, serving as a control.

CDR3 coding DNA: TGTGCCAGCAAACGGGGTGGAGATGAAAAACTGTTTTTT. This translates into CASKRGGDEKLFF. The chain recombines TRBV25-1 with TRBJ1-4, with unresolved D. V lost 7 bases to trimming and J lost 6 bases, with 12 bases between them. Germline-derived CDR1 and CDR2 are MGHDK and SYGVNS. The CDR3 has 13 residues.

V is TRBV19 and J is TRBJ1-2; D is undetermined. This CDR3 comprises 13 residues. V gave up 1 base and J gave up 7 bases, with 10 bases separating them. Germline loops: CDR1 LNHDA, CDR2 SQIVND (reference sequence). For the CDR3, the DNA is TGTGCCAGTAGTATAGTCGTGGGCCGTGGCTACACCTTC. The encoded protein is CASSIVVGRGYTF. Variable domain in full (rest from reference TRBV19 and TRBJ1-2): DGGITQSPKYLFRKEGQNVTLSCEQNLNHDAMYWYRQDPGQGLRLIYYSQIVNDFQKGDIAEGYSVSREKKESFPLTVTSAQKNPTAFYLCASSIVVGRGYTFGSGTRLTVV.

The chain uses TRBV7-7 and TRBJ2-7; a weak D match, TRBD2 (5 bases). This CDR3 has 13 amino acids. V lost 6 bases and J lost 6, with 15 bases in between. Germline CDR1 reads SSHAT; CDR2 reads FNYEAQ (reference sequence). Here the CDR3 DNA reads TGTGCCAGCAGTTTACTAGTGCCGGGCGAGCAGTACTTC. Its translation is CASSLLVPGEQYF.

The chain uses TRBV19 and TRBJ2-7; 11 bases line up with TRBD1. J lost 7 bases, V lost 5 bases, and 7 bases had no gene match. CDR1 and CDR2 from the germline V gene are LNHDA and SQIVND (reference sequence). There are 14 residues in the CDR3. CDR3 protein: CASSHGQGAQEQYF. The CDR3 DNA reads TGTGCCAGTAGTCACGGACAGGGGGCACAGGAGCAGTACTTC.

This clonotype was seen a few times. The rearrangement joins TRBV2 to TRBJ1-1; tentatively, D is TRBD1 (6 bases). Trimming cost V 10 bases and J 1 base, with 16 bases left between them. CDR1 is SNHLY and CDR2 is FYNNEI in the germline V gene. The CDR3 consists of 14 residues. This chain's CDR3 is CATAQEGQNTEAFF. CDR3 coding DNA: TGTGCCACTGCGCAGGAGGGACAGAACACTGAAGCTTTCTTT.

V gene TRBV19 combines with J gene TRBJ1-6; D possibly corresponds to TRBD1 (5 bases). CDR1 and CDR2 (germline): LNHDA, SQIVND (reference sequence). V dropped 5 bases and J dropped 11 bases, with 19 bases sitting between them. This CDR3 is built from 15 residues. CDR3 region: CASSDRGGESTPLHF. The CDR3 DNA is TGTGCCAGTAGTGACCGAGGAGGGGAGAGTACACCCCTCCACTTT.

The chain is built from TRBV5-6 and TRBJ2-7; 11 bases map to TRBD1. In germline, CDR1 is SGHDT, CDR2 YYEEEE. The CDR3 is made up of 15 amino acids. The V and J ends lost 5 bases and 2 bases, in that order; junction bases with no gene match: 6. CDR3 sequence (DNA): TGTGCCAGCAGATATTGGGGACAGGGGGCCTACGAGCAGTACTTC. Its protein is CASRYWGQGAYEQYF.

The chain recombines TRBV7-8 with TRBJ2-7; 11 positions match TRBD1. The CDR3 contains 15 residues. CDR1 is SGHVS, CDR2 FQNEAQ, per germline. The trim removed 6 bases at V and 2 bases at J, leaving 6 bases unmatched. As DNA, the CDR3 is TGTGCCAGCAGTCCCGGGACAGGGGGGGCCTACGAGCAGTACTTC. This encodes CASSPGTGGAYEQYF. Combining the CDR3 with reference TRBV7-8 and TRBJ2-7 gives the whole variable domain GAGVSQSPRYKVAKRGQDVALRCDPISGHVSLFWYQQALGQGPEFLTYFQNEAQLDKSGLPSDRFFAERPEGSVSTLKIQRTQQEDSAVYLCASSPGTGGAYEQYFGPGTRLTVT.

There are a few counts of this clonotype. The chain uses TRBV7-3 and TRBJ2-3; D is ambiguous. Germline CDR1 and CDR2: SGHTA and FQGTGA. Trimming removed 4 bases from V and 3 bases from J, with 14 bases in between. The CDR3 runs to 15 residues. The CDR3: CASSSRVERTDTQYF. CDR3 nucleotides: TGTGCCAGCAGCTCAAGGGTCGAGAGGACAGATACGCAGTATTTT.